This record concerns one T cell receptor (beta chain) sequence. Antigen: not known. Method: immunoSEQ multiplex PCR; TCRdb's copy keeps in-frame clones and lacks some. The table shows about 2,400 clones, with 53% occurring only once. Germline CDR1 SEHNR, CDR2 FQNEAQ (reference sequence). V shed 1 base and J 4 bases; nucleotides not matched to a gene: 0. There are 14 residues in the CDR3. This entry belongs to a study of STAT3 mutations in large granular lymphocyte leukemia. Study results and limitations: In about 35% of the 18 patients, new TCR clonotypes emerged after therapy. At least one immunodominant TCR beta clonotype appeared in every T-cell large granular lymphocyte leukemia patient.

The sample consisted of peripheral blood mononuclear cells. The rearrangement links TRBV7-9 to TRBJ1-5; 8 nucleotides align to TRBD1. This TCR was recovered from a man aged 60-69 years with T-cell large granular lymphocyte leukemia. Some clones in this sample may be carry-over from other donors' samples. The CDR3 DNA sequence: TGTGCCAGCAGCTTAGGGACAGGGAATCAGCCCCAGCATTTT. Its protein is CASSLGTGNQPQHF. The full variable domain, rest sourced from reference TRBV7-9 and TRBJ1-5, is DTGVSQNPRHKITKRGQNVTFRCDPISEHNRLYWYRQTLGQGPEFLTYFQNEAQLEKSRLLSDRFSAERPKGSFSTLEIQRTEQGDSAMYLCASSLGTGNQPQHFGDGTRLSIL.